This TCR beta chain was captured in a study of cytomegalovirus exposure and HLA in healthy donors (dated by TCRdb to the late 2010s). Study-wide context: An earlier analysis of roughly 570 of the donors reported around 280 Gb of sequence data and some 110 million unique TCR beta sequences obtained from some 170 million T cells. An early release that covered 640 HLA-typed donors contained around 300 gigabases of sequencing data and 65 million to 100 million unique TCR sequences. The genetic ancestry cluster associated with self-reported Caucasian donors included around 76% of the 300 to 450 genotyped donors. The study was designed to test whether signatures of past pathogen exposure could be identified by cataloging public T cell receptors. Using immunosequencing, the study profiled T cell repertoires from around 680 subjects and related those repertoires to cytomegalovirus serostatus. In addition to the first cohort of 666 subjects, a separate validation cohort of 100 to 150 different subjects was used. The study combined high-throughput TCR immunosequencing, statistical association of individual TCRs with disease status, and machine learning to predict cytomegalovirus infection status. To study patterns of TCR occurrence, a later analysis re-analyzed previously published TCR beta repertoires from under 750 donors and added high-resolution HLA genotyping. Rather than drawing on any new phenotypic data, the later analysis identified candidate immune exposures from TCR beta sequences and the way those sequences occurred across donors. An earlier analysis of about 620 of the donors applied high-throughput TCR beta sequencing to assess whether each TCR beta V gene segment acted as functional or pseudogenic. Donor age, sex, ethnicity and CMV serostatus were collected together with the repertoire data. Genome-wide SNP genotypes for about 65% of the 666 donors were used in a later genetic analysis, which treated that subset as a discovery cohort. Every discovery cohort repertoire had been produced on one sequencing platform. Both class I and class II loci were covered by HLA typing, at four-digit resolution. The number of typed donors differed by locus: about 620-640 for A, B, C, DRB1 and DQB1; 522 for DQA1; approximately 610 for DPA1; and 400 to 480 for DPB1. Roughly 5 DR-DQ haplotypes were treated as single units for association and clustering because of strong linkage in the cohort. Across around 400 genotyped donors of the cohort, an average of about 240,000 unique TCR beta nucleotide sequences per donor were sequenced, and roughly 17% of those sequences were non-productive. Overall study outcomes, separate from this receptor: According to a later analysis, most CMV-associated TCR beta chains appeared to be HLA-restricted, and the HLA associations seemed to be driven largely by CMV exposure. In a later analysis, HLA-associated TCR beta chains were found to be more clonally expanded and to have lower generation probabilities than equally common non-associated chains. The cohort was sequenced for TCR beta chains only, and without alpha or paired-chain data the features that could be detected were limited. A later analysis found that TCR association rates varied across HLA loci, with DRB1 alleles showing the most associated TCRs and HLA-C alleles the fewest. A further reported finding was that TCR beta sequences accurately predicted the HLA-A and HLA-B alleles for most subjects in the first cohort. In a later analysis, 16,951 TCR beta sequences were associated with specific HLA alleles at a false discovery rate of 0.05. It was suggested by the authors that the approach could potentially be generalized to other disease states and immunological phenotypes. The sequencing pipeline was judged likely to have produced a cluster of highly shared sequence variants as a technical artifact. Immune exposure information for the cohort was limited to CMV serostatus. Because some donors lacked HLA typing at each locus, the association tests relied only on the typed subset. Cytomegalovirus status was reported to be diagnosed by the classifier with high specificity and sensitivity in both the original and validation cohorts. A later genetic analysis reported fewer N-insertions in productive TCRs among donors in an Asian-associated ancestry cluster than the roughly 670-donor mean. The earlier analysis of some 560 of the donors excluded 15 to 20 rarely observed V segments, including chromosome 9 orphons, because counts were too low. Correlated functional status among segregating V segments might reflect linkage disequilibrium, but an unknown experimental factor could not be ruled out. The 87-base-pair reads could not distinguish some IMGT-functional V segments, including TRBV6-2 and TRBV6-3, so those segments were excluded. In an earlier analysis of approximately 590 of the donors, most TCR beta V segments were observed in productive rearrangements about 87% or about 30% of the time, broadly matching IMGT annotations. Assigning TCR associations to individual alleles was difficult when HLA alleles, especially DR and DQ, strongly co-occurred. In vitro tests confirmed that a few of the cytomegalovirus-associated TCR beta chains recognize cytomegalovirus antigens. An association between a missense DCLRE1C variant and V-gene and J-gene trimming of TCR beta chains was found in a later genetic analysis and replicated in an independent cohort. Roughly uniform sequencing depth across donors was assumed in presence/absence analyses, although this assumption may not hold. While some public TCRs were present in many individuals, most TCR sequences turned up only very rarely across donors. A total of 150 to 200 TCR beta chains were listed by the study as associated with cytomegalovirus. In a later analysis, several top co-occurrence clusters were reported to appear linked to parvovirus B19, influenza, CMV and Epstein-Barr virus.

From a lookup of the germline V gene (reference sequence), CDR1 and CDR2 are LNHDA and SQIVND. From the cysteine through the phenylalanine, the CDR3 covers 14 amino acids. The entry retains the CDR3 DNA only, 42 bases that are in frame from base 1. V lost 6 bases and J lost 1 base, and the count of bases not matched to a germline gene is 1. Library prep was done by the immunoSEQ multiplex PCR assay. For the multiplex PCR, a mixture combining 60 forward primers for TCR Vbeta segments and 13 reverse primers for TCR Jbeta segments was used. The CDR3 region of rearranged TCR beta genes was amplified from genomic DNA by a multiplex PCR assay. The Illumina HiSeq System was used to sequence the amplified TCR beta libraries as 87-base-pair reads. The paper's processing steps were these. In a later analysis, tens of millions of unique TCR beta chains were counted across the approximately 640 repertoires, and approximately 11 million of these chains were shared by at least two donors. To remove PCR and sequencing errors, raw reads were error-corrected and collapsed into unique sequences using a nearest-neighbor algorithm that merged closely related sequences. V, D and J gene segments were assigned by aligning CDR3 sequences to IMGT reference sequences. For a sequence to be retained, at least a six-nucleotide match to both a V gene segment and a J gene segment was required. Rearrangements were called productive when the CDR3 lacked stop codons and stayed in frame with V and J; all others were non-productive. Following IMGT convention, CDR3 was defined as the stretch from the second conserved V-encoded cysteine to the conserved J-encoded phenylalanine. The earlier analysis of some 600 of the donors excluded sequences that lacked an unambiguous match to a single V gene segment. An earlier analysis of several hundred of the donors called V segments functional above 56.7% productive rearrangements and segregating when the between-donor standard deviation exceeded 5%. To diagnose cytomegalovirus status from the catalog of TCR beta chain sequences, a statistical classification framework was built. In a later analysis, TCR nucleotide sequences were compared against IMGT/GENE-DB human TR gene sequences so that V and J genes could be assigned. Using the TCRdist pipeline, a later analysis assigned CDR3 sequences along with most-parsimonious VDJ recombination scenarios. In a later analysis, every TCR beta chain was defined by the combination of its CDR3 amino acid sequence and its V-gene family, and reads without a unique V-gene family were dropped. In a later analysis, fewer than 650 highly shared, low-generation-probability nucleotide sequences were removed to address suspected cross-contamination and a sequencing artifact. In a later analysis, a clonal expansion index for each public chain was calculated from normalized within-repertoire ranks of inferred template counts. In a later analysis, generation probabilities were computed with a VDJ recombination model fitted to out-of-frame rearrangements, and the resulting probabilities were checked against IGoR. A later analysis scored TCR-TCR, TCR-HLA and TCR-CMV co-occurrence with hypergeometric tests, applying a repertoire-size bias correction to TCR pairs. In a later analysis, false discovery rates were estimated by permuting HLA or CMV assignments 20 times. In a later analysis, co-occurring TCRs were grouped using DBSCAN, with TCRdist sequence similarity added in when clustering inside HLA-allele-positive subsets. Repertoires with fewer than 30,000 or more than 120,000 public chains were left out of co-occurrence clustering, as were four to six repertoires with anomalous nucleotide sharing. The table comes from immuneACCESS by way of TCRdb, which keeps in-frame sequences with V and J called. Part of the clones is missing from these tables; in studies checked, under half for an unresolved V gene and the rest for unknown reasons. That table supplies the V and J calls and clone size; D and trimming were determined from the DNA. In this sample the table shows around 74,000 clones, roughly 85% of which occur a single time. 2.5% of the sample rests with the top ten.

This clone has more than one count but fewer than ten. What antigen it recognizes has not been identified. The sample holds no much larger clone one base away, and base qualities are not on file. In total, 666 healthy bone marrow donors made up the cohort. At the time of sampling, every cohort member was nominally healthy, though immune exposures that went unrecorded were likely present. The donor tested CMV seronegative and was one of the 352 seronegative cohort members. A peripheral blood sample was collected from each donor, and TCR beta sequencing was performed on peripheral blood mononuclear cells. Genomic DNA was extracted from the blood cell samples with the Qiagen DNeasy Blood Extraction Kit.

The specimen sequenced was PBMCs. The TCR comes from a man aged 25-40 years in good health and CMV-seronegative. The chain links TRBV19 with TRBJ2-2, and TRBD1 aligns with 8 junction nucleotides. The CDR3: CASRGTGNTGELFF. The sequenced DNA: TGTGCCAGTAGAGGGACAGGGAACACCGGGGAGCTGTTTTTT.